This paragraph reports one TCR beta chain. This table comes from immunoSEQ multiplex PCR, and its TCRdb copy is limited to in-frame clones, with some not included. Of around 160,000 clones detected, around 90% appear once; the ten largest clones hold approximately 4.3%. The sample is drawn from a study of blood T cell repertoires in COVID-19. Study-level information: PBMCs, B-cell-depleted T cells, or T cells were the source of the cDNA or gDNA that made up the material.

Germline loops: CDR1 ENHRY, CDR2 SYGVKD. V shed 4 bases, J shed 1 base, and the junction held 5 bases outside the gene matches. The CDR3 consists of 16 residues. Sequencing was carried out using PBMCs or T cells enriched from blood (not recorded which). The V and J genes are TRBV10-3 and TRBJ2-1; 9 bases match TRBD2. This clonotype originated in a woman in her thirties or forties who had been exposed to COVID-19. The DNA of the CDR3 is TGTGCCATCAGTGCCCCCCTAGCGGGGTCCTACAATGAGCAGTTCTTC. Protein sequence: CAISAPLAGSYNEQFF.